Listed below are T cell receptor beta chains from one sample, sequenced in a study of T cell responses to AZD1222 COVID-19 vaccine. Profiling relied on immunoSEQ multiplex PCR, and the TCRdb table lists in-frame clones only, not all of them. In the table there are approximately 150,000 clones, around nine tenths of which are singletons. The starting material was peripheral blood, obtained on day 0 of AZD1222 vaccination. These receptors all come from an adult in good health. Each CDR3 is given with its conserved first and last residue. Each record gives: clone size, V gene, J gene, D gene, CDR3 DNA, CDR3 protein. The D gene is left open where the match is weak. Size is omitted from some rows. Given values are once, few, many or a class for expanded clones.

>.|TRBV5-1|TRBJ2-7|.
TGCGCCAGCAGGCAGGAGGGTTACGAGCAGTACTTC
CASRQEGYEQYF
>.|TRBV15|TRBJ1-4|.
TGTGCCACCACCAGCTCCAGGGTTAGGACTAATGAAAAACTGTTTTTT
CATTSSRVRTNEKLFF
>.|TRBV4-2|TRBJ2-2|TRBD2
TGTGCCAGCAGCCAAGCGGCGAGTAGCGGGGGGGGCACCGGGGAGCTGTTTTTT
CASSQAASSGGGTGELFF
>.|TRBV2|TRBJ1-3|.
TGTGCCAGTATACAGGGCGCTGGAAACACCATATATTTT
CASIQGAGNTIYF
>.|TRBV6-5|TRBJ1-1|.
TGTGCCAGCATAGAGGGCCGGCAAGCTTTCTTT
CASIEGRQAFF
>many|TRBV27|TRBJ2-7|.
TGTGCCAGCAGCGATGGGGGGGGCGCCGACTACGAGCAGTACTTC
CASSDGGGADYEQYF
>.|TRBV27|TRBJ2-3|.
TGTGCCAGCAGTTTATATAGGAGGGATACGCAGTATTTT
CASSLYRRDTQYF
>.|TRBV6-2/TRBV6-3|TRBJ1-5|.
TGTGCCAGCAGTACGACAGGTTTCGGTGTGCAGCCCCAGCATTTT
CASSTTGFGVQPQHF
>.|TRBV6-5|TRBJ2-7|.
TGTGCCAGCAGTTACTCGAGGCAGGTTTCCTACGAGCAGTACTTC
CASSYSRQVSYEQYF
>.|TRBV9|TRBJ2-3|TRBD2
TGTGCCAGCAGCGTAGTTGGTAACGGGGGGGCCCCAGATACGCAGTATTTT
CASSVVGNGGAPDTQYF
>.|TRBV7-9|TRBJ1-2|.
TGTGCAGGCTCTCAGTGGGGCAACTATGGCTACACCTTC
CAGSQWGNYGYTF
>.|TRBV7-2|TRBJ1-2|TRBD1
TGTGCCAGCAGCTTAATTGACAGGGTGGTAAACTATGGCTACACCTTC
CASSLIDRVVNYGYTF
>.|TRBV11-2|TRBJ2-7|.
TGTGCCAGCAGCTTAGCCGCCGGGCCCACCTACGAGCAGTACTTC
CASSLAAGPTYEQYF
>.|TRBV5-1|TRBJ1-5|.
TGCGCCAGCAGCTTGTCTGGGGTATATAATCAGCCCCAGCATTTT
CASSLSGVYNQPQHF
>.|TRBV18|TRBJ1-1|.
TGTGCCAGCTCACCACCGGGCGGGAGCTTGAACACTGAAGCTTTCTTT
CASSPPGGSLNTEAFF
>.|TRBV7-8|TRBJ1-2|TRBD1
TGTGCCAGCAGCGTCGGGACAGGGGGTCTGAGCTACACCTTC
CASSVGTGGLSYTF
>medium-sized|TRBV18|TRBJ2-7|TRBD2
TGTGCCAGCTCACCAATACTAGCGGGTGTAGGGGAGCAGTACTTC
CASSPILAGVGEQYF
>few|TRBV9|TRBJ2-7|.
TGTGCCAGCAGCGTAGTAGGCAACTCCTACGAGCAGTACTTC
CASSVVGNSYEQYF